Presented here are 4 T cell receptor beta chains from one specimen sequenced in a study of blood T cell repertoires in COVID-19. Sequencing was performed with immunoSEQ multiplex PCR; in TCRdb, only in-frame clones are kept and a portion is missing. The profile covers about 250,000 clones, with about 83% appearing a single time and approximately 6.2% taken by the ten largest. The sequenced material came from peripheral blood. The receptors shown here come from a woman older than 75 with COVID-19, enrolled during active disease.

The J gene is TRBJ1-2, the V gene TRBV11-2, with D perhaps matching TRBD1 (5 bases). V lost 2 bases to trimming and J lost 5 bases, with 9 bases between them. The CDR3 runs 13 residues. Germline V gene data show CDR1 as SGHAT and CDR2 as FQNNGV. The CDR3 DNA reads as TGTGCCAGCAGCTTAACGGGGGAGTATGGCTACACCTTC. Its translation: CASSLTGEYGYTF.

The rearrangement uses TRBV6-5 and TRBJ1-2; D remains unclear. Germline assignment: CDR1 MNHEY and CDR2 SVGAGI. The CDR3 extends over 12 amino acids. V lost 8 bases and J 1 base, leaving 8 bases between the germline ends. The CDR3 DNA reads TGTGCCAGCGGTCCGGGTAACTATGGCTACACCTTC. This sequence encodes CASGPGNYGYTF.

V gene TRBV5-4 combines with J gene TRBJ1-5; 7 bases align to TRBD1. In germline, CDR1 is SGHNT, CDR2 YYREEE (reference sequence). The CDR3 has 17 residues. Trimming took 3 bases from V and 0 from J; bases not matched to a gene: 9. CDR3: CASSSGGGSFSNQPQHF. Written as DNA, the CDR3 is TGTGCCAGCAGCTCAGGAGGGGGCTCCTTTAGCAATCAGCCCCAGCATTTT.

The rearrangement joins TRBV28 to TRBJ2-7, with TRBD2 identical over 11 bases. Per germline, CDR1 MDHEN and CDR2 SYDVKM. The CDR3 extends over 15 amino acids. Germline trimming cut 5 bases from V and 3 bases from J; bases unmatched to any gene: 6. For the CDR3, the DNA is TGTGCCAGCAGTGGAACTAGCGGGGGATTCTACGAGCAGTACTTC. Its translation is CASSGTSGGFYEQYF.